The present T cell receptor beta chain was sequenced within a study of T-cell memory formation after mild COVID-19. Study-level information: The study found TCR clusters largely donor specific.

CDR3 length: 17 residues. With 0 bases clipped from V and 5 bases from J, the junction kept 11 bases outside the gene matches. Germline assignment: CDR1 SGHRS and CDR2 YFSETQ. TCRdb reanalysed the 5' RACE reads using MiXCR and keeps one entry per CDR3 protein. The sample has about 360,000 distinct CDR3 sequences, roughly 14% seen once. The chain carries TRBV5-1 and TRBJ2-1; 7 bases map to TRBD2. The source material was PBMCs or a T cell subset sorted from them (not recorded which). The receptor was derived from a man aged 18 to 30 who had mild COVID-19 (a few samples of this study predate the infection). Cell type and time point are not known. CDR3 sequence: CASSLGLGEGIDNEQFF. CDR3 DNA: TGCGCCAGCAGCTTGGGCTTAGGGGAGGGGATCGACAATGAGCAGTTCTTC.